The rows below give T cell receptor beta chains drawn from one sample of a study of blood T cells in healthy people across ages. TCRdb used MiXCR to reprocess the 5' RACE reads, holding one entry per CDR3 protein. The data hold hundreds of thousands of distinct CDR3 sequences, with about 30% observed a single time. The sequencing input was blood. These receptors were obtained from a woman older than 75 in good health. CDR3s include the opening cysteine and the closing phenylalanine or tryptophan. The D gene is left open where the match is weak. Rows give clone size only sometimes, using once, few, many, or a class for an expanded clone.

CDR3	DNA	size	D	V	J
CSARGDPGLAGGPTDTQYF	TGCAGTGCTAGAGGAGACCCCGGGTTAGCGGGAGGACCCACAGATACGCAGTATTTT	NA	TRBD2	TRBV20-1	TRBJ2-3
CASSSTTSGRVVDNEQFF	TGCGCCAGCAGCTCCACGACTAGCGGGAGGGTTGTGGACAATGAGCAGTTCTTC	once	TRBD2	TRBV5-1	TRBJ2-1
CASSSQAGYQETQYF	TGTGCCAGCAGTAGTCAGGCAGGCTACCAAGAGACCCAGTACTTC	many	NA	TRBV6-1	TRBJ2-5
CATTTGTVEPQHF	TGTGCCACCACCACCGGGACGGTAGAGCCCCAGCATTTT	NA	NA	TRBV2	TRBJ1-5
CASSLSLIREYGYTF	TGTGCCAGCAGTTTAAGTCTGATAAGGGAGTATGGCTACACCTTC	many	NA	TRBV28	TRBJ1-2
CATSSMGGGGTDTQYF	TGTGCCACCAGCAGTATGGGAGGGGGGGGCACAGATACGCAGTATTTT	few	NA	TRBV15	TRBJ2-3
CATSATGGGTYEQYF	TGTGCCACCAGCGCTACAGGTGGGGGAACCTACGAGCAGTACTTC	many	NA	TRBV15	TRBJ2-7
CASSYPGQNYGYTF	TGTGCCAGCAGTTACCCGGGACAGAACTATGGCTACACCTTC	many	TRBD1	TRBV5-4	TRBJ1-2
CASSGGQGVGYTF	TGTGCCAGCAGTGGGGGACAGGGGGTGGGCTACACCTTC	NA	TRBD1	TRBV6-6	TRBJ1-2
CASSLLAGSEQYF	TGTGCCAGCAGCCTCCTAGCGGGATCCGAGCAGTACTTC	NA	TRBD2	TRBV3-1	TRBJ2-7
CASSPGTGGTDTQYF	TGTGCCAGCAGCCCGGGGACAGGGGGCACAGATACGCAGTATTTT	many	TRBD1	TRBV18	TRBJ2-3
CASSLGRGVRYNEQFF	TGTGCCAGCAGCTTAGGAAGGGGCGTCCGCTACAATGAGCAGTTCTTC	once	NA	TRBV7-2	TRBJ2-1
CASSFKAGGGEQYF	TGTGCCAGCAGTTTTAAGGCGGGAGGAGGGGAGCAGTACTTC	NA	TRBD2	TRBV7-3	TRBJ2-5
CAGSGGGGKGLYEQYF	TGTGCCGGGTCAGGGGGTGGGGGTAAGGGGCTCTACGAGCAGTACTTC	many	TRBD1	TRBV28	TRBJ2-7
CASLKTGGAGDTQYF	TGTGCCAGCCTTAAGACAGGGGGCGCGGGAGATACGCAGTATTTT	many	TRBD1	TRBV12-3/TRBV12-4	TRBJ2-3
CASSYSSAVDMNTEAFF	TGTGCCAGCAGTTACTCGAGCGCGGTAGACATGAACACTGAAGCTTTCTTT	NA	NA	TRBV6-5	TRBJ1-1
CASSVLGSMNTEAFF	TGTGCCAGCAGTGTCCTGGGGTCTATGAACACTGAAGCTTTCTTT	few	NA	TRBV11-2	TRBJ1-1
CATQRAGGAVETQYF	TGCGCCACCCAGAGGGCAGGGGGCGCGGTAGAGACCCAGTACTTC	NA	TRBD1	TRBV5-1	TRBJ2-5
CASSLDTGEKLFF	TGCGCCAGCAGCTTGGATACAGGCGAAAAACTGTTTTTT	few	NA	TRBV5-1	TRBJ1-4
CASRHAGGHQPQHF	TGTGCCAGCCGCCACGCAGGGGGCCATCAGCCCCAGCATTTT	NA	TRBD1	TRBV2	TRBJ1-5
CASRLRDRRESGYTF	TGTGCCAGCAGGCTCCGGGACCGGCGCGAGTCGGGCTACACCTTC	many	NA	TRBV6-1	TRBJ1-2
CASSPIAAYNEQFF	TGCGCCAGCAGCCCAATAGCGGCATACAATGAGCAGTTCTTC	once	NA	TRBV5-1	TRBJ2-1
CAGSPGLALYNEQFF	TGTGCCGGCTCACCGGGACTAGCGTTGTACAATGAGCAGTTCTTC	NA	TRBD2	TRBV18	TRBJ2-1
CASSQKGSGVYNEQFF	TGCGCCAGCAGCCAAAAGGGTTCAGGTGTCTACAATGAGCAGTTCTTC	many	NA	TRBV4-3	TRBJ2-1
CASSFLTGIQRIEAFF	TGTGCCAGCAGCTTTTTAACCGGGATACAGAGGATTGAAGCTTTCTTT	many	NA	TRBV5-6	TRBJ1-1
CSARRGQATGELFF	TGCAGTGCTAGGCGGGGCCAGGCCACCGGGGAGCTGTTTTTT	NA	NA	TRBV20-1	TRBJ2-2
CASSYFPNEQFF	TGTGCCAGCAGCTATTTTCCCAATGAGCAGTTCTTC	many	NA	TRBV7-9	TRBJ2-1
CASSAGSYEQYF	TGCGCCAGCAGTGCCGGCTCCTACGAGCAGTACTTC	many	NA	TRBV5-1	TRBJ2-7
CASSKGQYQETQYF	TGTGCCAGCAGCAAAGGACAGTACCAAGAGACCCAGTACTTC	many	NA	TRBV5-4	TRBJ2-5
CASSQIGRGIQYF	TGTGCCAGCAGCCAAATCGGACGGGGCATTCAGTACTTC	few	NA	TRBV14	TRBJ2-4
CAISESRWGQHYGYTF	TGTGCCATCAGTGAGTCGAGATGGGGACAGCACTATGGCTACACCTTC	many	TRBD1	TRBV10-3	TRBJ1-2
CSAWTGELFF	TGCAGCGCCTGGACCGGGGAGCTGTTTTTT	few	NA	TRBV29-1	TRBJ2-2
CASRPGTSYGYTF	TGTGCCAGCAGGCCCGGGACATCCTATGGCTACACCTTC	NA	NA	TRBV27	TRBJ1-2
CASSARTGGYEQYF	TGTGCCAGCAGCGCTCGGACAGGGGGCTACGAGCAGTACTTC	many	TRBD1	TRBV9	TRBJ2-7
CASSPSGRDYGYTF	TGCGCCAGCAGTCCATCGGGGAGAGACTATGGCTACACCTTC	few	NA	TRBV10-2	TRBJ1-2
CAIRTGANQETQYF	TGTGCCATCAGAACAGGGGCCAACCAAGAGACCCAGTACTTC	many	TRBD1	TRBV10-3	TRBJ2-5
CASSLRDPSVGELFF	TGTGCCAGCAGTCTCCGGGACCCAAGCGTCGGGGAGCTGTTTTTT	NA	NA	TRBV27	TRBJ2-2
CSAPLTGASYGYTF	TGCAGTGCTCCCTTGACGGGGGCTTCTTATGGCTACACCTTC	many	NA	TRBV20-1	TRBJ1-2
CASRWGTDYNEQFF	TGTGCCAGCAGATGGGGGACGGACTACAATGAGCAGTTCTTC	NA	NA	TRBV28	TRBJ2-1
CASSELAGASYEQYF	TGTGCCAGCAGTGAATTGGCGGGGGCCTCCTACGAGCAGTACTTC	NA	NA	TRBV2	TRBJ2-7
CASSVADVTSGGTDTQYF	TGTGCCAGCAGCGTAGCCGACGTAACTAGCGGGGGCACAGATACGCAGTATTTT	many	TRBD2	TRBV9	TRBJ2-3
CASSQIPGGYTF	TGCGCCAGCAGCCAGATCCCGGGGGGCTACACCTTC	NA	NA	TRBV4-1	TRBJ1-2